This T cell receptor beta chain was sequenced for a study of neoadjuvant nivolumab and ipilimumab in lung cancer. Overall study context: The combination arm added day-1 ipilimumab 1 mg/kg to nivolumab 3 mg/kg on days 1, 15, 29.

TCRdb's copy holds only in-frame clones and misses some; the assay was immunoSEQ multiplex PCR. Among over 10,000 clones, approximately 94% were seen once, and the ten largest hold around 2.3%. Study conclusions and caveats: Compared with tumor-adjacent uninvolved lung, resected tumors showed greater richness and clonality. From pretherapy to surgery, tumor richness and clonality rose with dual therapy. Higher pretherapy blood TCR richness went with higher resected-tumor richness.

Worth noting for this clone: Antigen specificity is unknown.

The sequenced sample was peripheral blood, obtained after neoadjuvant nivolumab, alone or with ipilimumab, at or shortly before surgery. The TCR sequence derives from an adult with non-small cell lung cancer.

CDR3 in amino acids: CASSVGLGANTGELFF. The CDR3 DNA follows: TGTGCCAGCAGCGTAGGGCTGGGGGCGAACACCGGGGAGCTGTTTTTT. The chain couples TRBV9 to TRBJ2-2; the D call may be TRBD1 or TRBD2 (5 bases each). This CDR3 contains 16 residues. The V and J ends lost 0 bases and 0 bases respectively, with 9 bases between them. Germline V lookup: CDR1 SGDLS, CDR2 YYNGEE.